This entry describes one T cell receptor (beta chain). What this receptor recognizes is not known. The sample holds no much larger clone one base away, and base qualities are not on file. Enrolling through a virtual design, the prospective study's participants ranged in age from roughly 18 to 100 years and lived across roughly 24 United States geographic areas. In the prospective study, cohorts were assigned on the basis of participant-reported clinical history obtained from a screening survey and a study questionnaire. ImmuneRACE Cohort 3 recovered participants were defined by two consecutive negative NP/OP PCR tests, healthcare professional clearance, or symptom resolution. Each participant in the prospective study had whole blood, serum and a nasopharyngeal or oropharyngeal swab collected by mobile phlebotomists. Additional blood draws and questionnaires over an approximately two-month period could optionally be provided by prospective study participants. Prospective study blood samples were shipped either frozen or at room temperature before DNA extraction.

TCRbeta CDR3 regions were amplified from genomic DNA using the immunoSEQ Assay, a bias-controlled multiplex PCR. On the authors' methods: The number of nucleated cells in each sample was estimated from the amplification of reference gene primers within the assay. To quantify the absolute abundance of each unique TCRbeta CDR3 rearrangement, sequence reads were collapsed and filtered. For each sample, productive Simpson clonality was calculated by taking the square root of Simpson's diversity index across productive rearrangements. Held by TCRdb, this immuneACCESS table contains in-frame sequences only and omits some clones. Under half of the omission traces to an unresolved V gene where checked; the cause of the rest is unknown. V, J and clone size were drawn from that table, and D and trimming were deduced from the DNA. Counted in this sample were 300,000 to 350,000 clones; 70% to 90% of them appeared once. The ten largest make up under 2.5% of the sample.

This entry comes from a study of blood T cell repertoires in COVID-19 (dated by TCRdb to between 2020 and 2021). As for the study more broadly: Samples covering the acute and convalescent phases of COVID-19 were provided by collaborators in the United States, Italy and Spain. The repertoires were made available in a free public database intended to serve as a resource for research on the immune response to SARS-CoV-2. Subjects who had been exposed to COVID-19, were actively infected with it, or had recovered from it provided the deeply sampled blood TCRbeta repertoires that made up the dataset. The samples were drawn from two sources: the first 160 participants of the ongoing ImmuneRACE study, and 1,000 to 1,500 subjects contributed by 6 global collaborators. Sample metadata almost always included a de-identified subject ID, COVID-19 status, age in years and sex. The material from the prospective study consisted of cDNA or gDNA derived from T cells, B-cell-depleted T cells, or PBMCs. Where HLA class I and class II types were available, the types were taken from metadata supplied by the sample provider, not from assay-based typing. What the study reported, not specific to this receptor: How much clinical and demographic metadata was included differed by source and by participant, and the metadata was provided uncurated.

The germline V gene provides CDR1 SGHTA and CDR2 FQGNSA. Including the terminal cysteine and phenylalanine, the CDR3 comprises 18 residues. Kept here is only the CDR3 DNA, which spans 54 bases and is read in frame from base 1. V is pared back by 1 base and J by 6 bases, with 24 bases lying between the germline termini. Sequencing input: PBMCs or T cells enriched from blood (not recorded which). The sequence derives from a man younger than 40 who had recovered from COVID-19. The sequence joins TRBV7-2 to TRBJ1-1, and TRBD1 may be the D gene, going by 5 matching bases. CDR3 region: CASSLGLGGNLLVSEAFF. The sequence in DNA is TGTGCCAGCAGCTTAGGTCTTGGGGGGAACCTCTTGGTATCTGAAGCTTTCTTT.